A single sample is the source of the 10 T cell receptor beta chains below, sequenced in a study of cytomegalovirus exposure and HLA in healthy donors. The protocol was immunoSEQ multiplex PCR, while the TCRdb copy is restricted to in-frame clones and leaves out a portion. Among around 150,000 clones listed, about 90% were seen once. The sample comprised PBMCs. The receptors come from a woman between 18 and 29 years old in good health and CMV-seropositive.

The chain combines TRBV12-5 with TRBJ2-7, with D hard to call. The CDR3 loop spans 12 amino acids. Trimming removed 5 bases from V and 4 bases from J, with 9 bases in between. Germline CDR1 LGHNT, CDR2 FRNRAP. CDR3 region: CASGQNEYEQYF. The DNA for the CDR3 is TGTGCTAGTGGTCAAAATGAGTACGAGCAGTACTTC.

CDR3: CATSRLDGDSGNTIYF. The CDR3 nucleotides are TGTGCCACCAGCCGACTTGACGGAGACTCTGGAAACACCATATATTTT. The chain recombines TRBV15 with TRBJ1-3; D not certain. Germline lookup yields CDR1 LNHNV and CDR2 YYDKDF (reference sequence). Trimming pared 5 bases from V and 0 bases from J, leaving 14 bases between. The CDR3 sequence is 16 residues long.

In regard to this clone: The junction differs from germline at one of its ends, possibly a read error. This chain uses TRBV19 with TRBJ2-1; D is ambiguous. The CDR3 has 13 amino acids. The germline CDR1 and CDR2 sequences are LNHDA and SQIVND (reference sequence). CDR3 region: CASSIISFNEQFF. The CDR3 region has the DNA TGTGCCAGTAGTATAATCTCCTTCAATGAGCAGTTCTTC.

This chain joins TRBV9 and TRBJ2-7, with 10 nucleotides matching TRBD2. Germline CDR1 reads SGDLS; CDR2 reads YYNGEE. There are 13 residues in the CDR3. V gave up 3 bases and J gave up 4 bases; unmatched junction bases: 1. CDR3 protein: CASSAGLAYEQYF. Written as DNA, the CDR3 is TGTGCCAGCAGCGCGGGACTAGCGTACGAGCAGTACTTC.

The CDR3: CSVEESRGDTQYF. In DNA form, the CDR3 reads TGCAGCGTTGAAGAATCACGGGGGGATACGCAGTATTTT. The rearrangement uses TRBV29-1 and TRBJ2-3, with D possibly matching TRBD2 (6 bases). Germline V CDR1 and CDR2: SQVTM, ANQGSEA. Trimming removed 0 bases at V and 6 bases at J, with 10 bases between. This CDR3 comprises 13 residues.

V and J are TRBV7-8 and TRBJ2-1, with TRBD2 matching over 13 bases. The V and J ends lost 6 bases and 4 bases, in that order; junction bases with no gene match: 9. The germline gives CDR1 SGHVS, CDR2 FQNEAQ. The CDR3 is made up of 17 amino acids. The CDR3 DNA reads TGTGCCAGCAGGGGATTTTCGACTAGCGGGAGGTACAATGAGCAGTTCTTC. It specifies CASRGFSTSGRYNEQFF.

DNA for the CDR3: TGTGCCAGCAGCTTCTCGGGAGTCGCCAATGAGCAGTTCTTC. This translates into CASSFSGVANEQFF. The chain recombines TRBV11-3 with TRBJ2-1, with D possibly being TRBD2 (6 bases). CDR3 length: 14 residues. V was pared by 3 bases and J by 6 bases, with 12 bases between. Germline CDR1 SGHNT, CDR2 YENEEA.

This sequence joins TRBV2 and TRBJ2-7; D gene ambiguous. V lost 5 bases and J 7 bases, leaving 9 bases between the germline ends. CDR1 and CDR2 from the germline V gene are SNHLY and FYNNEI. This CDR3 spans 11 amino acids. Here the CDR3 reads CASSPHEEQYF. CDR3 sequence (DNA): TGTGCCAGCAGTCCCCATGAGGAGCAGTACTTC. Based on the CDR3 plus reference TRBV2 and TRBJ2-7, the full variable domain is EPEVTQTPSHQVTQMGQEVILRCVPISNHLYFYWYRQILGQKVEFLVSFYNNEISEKSEIFDDQFSVERPDGSNFTLKIRSTKLEDSAMYFCASSPHEEQYFGPGTRLTVT.

The chain combines TRBV6-4 with TRBJ2-3, with 12 bases aligning to TRBD2. CDR3 length equals 14 residues. Germline values: CDR1 MRHNA, CDR2 SNTAGT. The V segment lost 5 bases and the J segment 4 bases; nucleotides outside the gene matches: 1. Here the CDR3 reads CASSLAGGPDTQYF. The DNA of the CDR3 is TGTGCCAGCAGTCTAGCGGGAGGGCCAGATACGCAGTATTTT.

The CDR3 is CASSTGTTNEKLFF. CDR3 nucleotides: TGTGCCAGCAGTACCGGTACAACTAATGAAAAACTGTTTTTT. This chain uses TRBV6-5 with TRBJ1-4; the D is unclear. V was trimmed by 5 bases and J by 0 bases, leaving 7 bases between them. Germline assignment: CDR1 MNHEY and CDR2 SVGAGI. This CDR3 has 14 amino acids.